This T cell receptor beta chain was identified during a study of T-cell memory formation after mild COVID-19 (dated by TCRdb to the early 2020s). Notes on the research overall: TCR sequence clusters from the two donors were found to be largely donor specific. Longitudinal TCRalpha and TCRbeta repertoire sequencing tracked T-cell clones expanding and contracting after mild COVID-19 in a couple of donors. Two young, previously healthy adult volunteers made up the cohort, one male and one female. Results the study describes overall, beyond this receptor: The study included only two mild cases, and larger cohorts that include severe cases with pre-infection samples were judged to be necessary. Contracting CD4+ clones turned up mainly in the CM and EM memory subsets, whereas EMRA was where CD8+ clones were enriched. Whether the second-wave clones peaking on day 37 were SARS-CoV-2 specific was not confirmed. Some responding clones were detected in pre-infection memory, which suggested that pre-existing cross-reactive memory T cells had joined the SARS-CoV-2 response. Clones contracting from day 15 to 85 had balanced CD4/CD8 phenotypes, while a second wave expanding from day 15 to 37 was biased towards CD4+.

Turning to this clonotype: The specificity of this receptor is unknown. The record has no base qualities; no much larger clone is one base away.

Sequencing was performed on an Illumina NovaSeq 6000. Using 5'RACE with constant-segment primers, TCRalpha and TCRbeta cDNA libraries were constructed, with sample barcodes and unique molecular identifiers added in the process. Trizol reagent was used to extract RNA from every sample. Library amplification was performed in two PCR steps, and a second sample barcode and Illumina TruSeq adapters were introduced in the second step. The libraries were sequenced on an Illumina NovaSeq using 2 x 150 bp paired-end reads. The study's processing was this. Reads were demultiplexed and collapsed into UMI-guided consensus sequences with migec v1.2.7. Using mixcr v2.1.11, UMI consensuses were aligned to TRA and TRB V and J templates and then assembled into clonotypes. Expanded or contracted clonotypes were those called significant by both edgeR and NoisET, with noise models trained on biological replicates. edgeR calls used a false discovery rate-adjusted p below 0.01 and a log2 fold-change threshold of 1. As an exploratory analysis of dynamics, max-normalized trajectories of the 1000 most abundant clonotypes were examined by PCA with hierarchical clustering. The CD4 or CD8 phenotype of responding clones was assigned using the separately sequenced CD4+ and CD8+ repertoires. The public reads were quality trimmed at Q25 with fastp and then assembled into clones with MiXCR by TCRdb, keeping productive beta chains. Every entry covers one CDR3 protein and lists the most common genes and DNA from its rows. These V and J calls rely on TCRdb rather than the paper's analysis. The sample includes about 620,000 distinct CDR3 sequences, with around 17% observed a single time. About 12% of the sample is in the top ten clones.

Based on the germline V gene (reference sequence), the CDR1 and CDR2 sequences are LGHDT and YNNKEL. Relative to germline, V is missing 4 bases and J is missing 7 bases, with 12 bases of the junction outside any gene match. The CDR3 sequence holds 17 residues, the cysteine and phenylalanine included. Only the CDR3 part of the read is kept: 51 bases, read in frame from the first base. PBMCs were isolated by Ficoll-Paque density gradient centrifugation. This sequence was found in an adult woman who had mild COVID-19 (a few samples of this study predate the infection). The sample titles of this study are shuffled in the database, so cell type and time point are left out; the donor was told from shared clones. The specimen sequenced was PBMCs or a T cell subset sorted from them (not recorded which). The V and J genes are TRBV3-1 and TRBJ2-2; 10 bases in the junction line up with TRBD2. This receptor has the CDR3 CASSPSAGGPVGGELFF. The nucleotide sequence reads TGTGCCAGCAGCCCCTCAGCGGGGGGGCCGGTCGGCGGGGAGCTGTTTTTT.